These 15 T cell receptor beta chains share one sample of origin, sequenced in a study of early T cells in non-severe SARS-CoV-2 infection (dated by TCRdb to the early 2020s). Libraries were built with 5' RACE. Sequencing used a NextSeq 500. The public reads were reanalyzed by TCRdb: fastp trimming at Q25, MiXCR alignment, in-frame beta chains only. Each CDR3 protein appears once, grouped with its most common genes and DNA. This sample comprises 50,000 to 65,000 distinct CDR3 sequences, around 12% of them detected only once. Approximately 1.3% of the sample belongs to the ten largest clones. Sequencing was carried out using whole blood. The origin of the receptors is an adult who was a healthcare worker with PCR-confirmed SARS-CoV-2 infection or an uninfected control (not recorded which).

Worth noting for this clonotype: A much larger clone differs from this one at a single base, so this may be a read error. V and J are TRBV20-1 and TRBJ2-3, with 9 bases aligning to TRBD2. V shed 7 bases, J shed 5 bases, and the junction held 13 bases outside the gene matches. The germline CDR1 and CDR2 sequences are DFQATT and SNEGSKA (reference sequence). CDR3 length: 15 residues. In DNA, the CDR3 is TGCAGTGTCCCCGGCGGCGGGGGGGTTGGAGATACGCAGTATTTT. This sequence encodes CSVPGGGGVGDTQYF.

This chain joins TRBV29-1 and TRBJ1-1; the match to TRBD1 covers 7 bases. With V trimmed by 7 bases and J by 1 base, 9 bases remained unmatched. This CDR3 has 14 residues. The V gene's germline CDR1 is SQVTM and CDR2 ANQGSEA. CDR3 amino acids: CSAPRQGKNTEAFF. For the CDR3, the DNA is TGCAGCGCTCCCAGACAGGGCAAGAACACTGAAGCTTTCTTT.

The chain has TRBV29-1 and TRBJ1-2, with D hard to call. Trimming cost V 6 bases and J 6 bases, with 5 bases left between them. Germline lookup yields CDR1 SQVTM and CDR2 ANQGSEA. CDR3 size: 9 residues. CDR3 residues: CSVGNGYTF. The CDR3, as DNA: TGCAGCGTCGGGAATGGCTACACCTTC. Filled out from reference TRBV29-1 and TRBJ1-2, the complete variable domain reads SAVISQKPSRDICQRGTSLTIQCQVDSQVTMMFWYRQQPGQSLTLIATANQGSEATYESGFVIDKFPISRPNLTFSTLTVSNMSPEDSSIYLCSVGNGYTFGSGTRLTVV.

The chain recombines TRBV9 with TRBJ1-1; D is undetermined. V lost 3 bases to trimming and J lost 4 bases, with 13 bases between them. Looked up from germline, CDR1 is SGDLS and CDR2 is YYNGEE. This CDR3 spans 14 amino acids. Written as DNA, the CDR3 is TGTGCCAGCAGCGAATACTCCGAGAGCACTGAAGCTTTCTTT. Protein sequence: CASSEYSESTEAFF.

CDR3 residues: CASTPELAGGGEQYF. The CDR3, as DNA: TGTGCCAGCACCCCGGAACTAGCGGGGGGAGGTGAGCAGTACTTC. The gene calls are TRBV7-2 and TRBJ2-7; 12 nucleotides line up with TRBD2. V lost 7 bases, J lost 7 bases, and 11 bases stayed unmatched. CDR3 length: 15 amino acids. Germline-derived CDR1 and CDR2 are SGHTA and FQGNSA.

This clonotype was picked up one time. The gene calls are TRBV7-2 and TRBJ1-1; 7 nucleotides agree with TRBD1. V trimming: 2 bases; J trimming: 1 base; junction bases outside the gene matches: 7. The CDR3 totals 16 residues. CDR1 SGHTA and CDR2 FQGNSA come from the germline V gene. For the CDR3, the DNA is TGTGCCAGCAGCTTAAGGGGGACAGAGAGGAACACTGAAGCTTTCTTT. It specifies CASSLRGTERNTEAFF.

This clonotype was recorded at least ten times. Here the CDR3 DNA reads TGTGCCAGCAGTTGGGGTAGCGGGGGGGCCCGAGAGACCCAGTACTTC. This sequence encodes CASSWGSGGARETQYF. The genes are TRBV6-5 and TRBJ2-5; 11 bases line up with TRBD2. The J segment lost 4 bases and the V segment lost 4 bases, leaving 8 bases of the junction unmatched. The V gene's germline CDR1 is MNHEY and CDR2 SVGAGI. The length of the CDR3 is 16 residues.

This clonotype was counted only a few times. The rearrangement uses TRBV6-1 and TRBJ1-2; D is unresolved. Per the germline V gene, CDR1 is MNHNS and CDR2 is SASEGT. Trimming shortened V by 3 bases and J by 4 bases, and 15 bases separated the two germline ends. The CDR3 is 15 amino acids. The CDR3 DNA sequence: TGTGCCAGCAGTGACCCGTCGGAAGTCCCCTATGGCTACACCTTC. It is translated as CASSDPSEVPYGYTF.

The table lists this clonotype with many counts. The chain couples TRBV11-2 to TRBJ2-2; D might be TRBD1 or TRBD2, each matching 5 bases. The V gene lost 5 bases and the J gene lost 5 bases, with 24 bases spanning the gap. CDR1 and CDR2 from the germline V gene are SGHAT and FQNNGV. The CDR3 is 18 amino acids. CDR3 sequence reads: CASSPPYRDAPGTGELFF. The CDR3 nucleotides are TGTGCCAGCAGCCCTCCTTACCGGGACGCCCCAGGGACCGGGGAGCTGTTTTTT.

CDR3 sequence reads: CASSLRTGRSNEQFF. The CDR3 DNA is TGTGCCAGCAGCCTTAGGACAGGGAGGAGCAATGAGCAGTTCTTC. J is TRBJ2-1 and V is TRBV3-1, with 8 bases fitting TRBD1. In germline, CDR1 is LGHDT, CDR2 YNNKEL (reference sequence). V shed 4 bases, J shed 6 bases, and the junction held 8 bases outside the gene matches. The CDR3 sequence is 15 residues long.

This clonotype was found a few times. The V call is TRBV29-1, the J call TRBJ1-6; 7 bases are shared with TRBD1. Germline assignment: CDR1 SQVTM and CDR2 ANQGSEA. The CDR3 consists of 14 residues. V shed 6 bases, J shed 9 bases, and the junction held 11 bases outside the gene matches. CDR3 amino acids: CSVQTGVVGSPLHF. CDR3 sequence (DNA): TGCAGCGTGCAAACAGGGGTCGTGGGTTCACCCCTCCACTTT.

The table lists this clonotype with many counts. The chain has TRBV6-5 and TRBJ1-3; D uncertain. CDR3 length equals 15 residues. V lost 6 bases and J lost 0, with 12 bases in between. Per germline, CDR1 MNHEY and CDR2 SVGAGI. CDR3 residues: CASRTSKNSGNTIYF. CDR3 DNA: TGTGCCAGCAGAACCTCCAAAAACTCTGGAAACACCATATATTTT.

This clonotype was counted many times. Written as DNA, the CDR3 is TGTGCCAGCAGTTTGCGGGACAGGGGGAAGAACACTGAAGCTTTCTTT. Protein product: CASSLRDRGKNTEAFF. The V and J genes are TRBV12-3 or TRBV12-4 and TRBJ1-1; TRBD1 matches 11 bases. This CDR3 is built from 16 residues. V dropped 3 bases and J dropped 1; count of bases not matched to a gene: 4.

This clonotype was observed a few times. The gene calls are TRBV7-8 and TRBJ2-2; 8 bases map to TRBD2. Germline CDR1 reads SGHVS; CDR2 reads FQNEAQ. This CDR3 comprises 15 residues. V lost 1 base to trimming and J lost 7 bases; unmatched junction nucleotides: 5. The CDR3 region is CASSLGLATVGELFF. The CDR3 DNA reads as TGTGCCAGCAGCTTAGGACTAGCGACGGTCGGGGAGCTGTTTTTT.

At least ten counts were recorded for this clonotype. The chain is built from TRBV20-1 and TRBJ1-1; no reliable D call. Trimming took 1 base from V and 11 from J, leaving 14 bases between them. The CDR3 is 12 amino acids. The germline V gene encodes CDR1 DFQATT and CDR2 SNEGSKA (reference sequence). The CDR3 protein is CSARVSASGAFF. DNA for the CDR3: TGCAGTGCTAGAGTCAGCGCGTCTGGCGCTTTCTTT.